This T cell receptor (beta chain) was found in a study of cytomegalovirus exposure and HLA in healthy donors. Findings of the study overall: Among the sequence variants, a highly shared cluster was likely an artifact of sequencing. A previous analysis found most TCR beta V segments productive roughly 87% or roughly 30% of the time.

PCR was performed using 60 Vbeta and 13 Jbeta primers. TCRdb's table, derived via immunoSEQ multiplex PCR, lists solely in-frame clones and lacks some. The repertoire holds approximately 100,000 clones, about four fifths seen once, with 3.5% to 5% in the top ten. CDR1 is MDHEN, CDR2 SYDVKM, per germline. The junction had 4 bases not matched to a gene; V was cut back by 3 bases and J by 4 bases. The CDR3 totals 16 residues. In this sample, this clone turned up once. Its antigen remains unknown. Sample: PBMCs. The chain has TRBV28 and TRBJ2-1; 12 bases map to TRBD2. This receptor was obtained from a female donor in good health and CMV-seropositive. CDR3 nucleotide sequence: TGTGCCAGCAGTTTTAGCCTAGCGGGAGGGTACAATGAGCAGTTCTTC. Amino acids: CASSFSLAGGYNEQFF.